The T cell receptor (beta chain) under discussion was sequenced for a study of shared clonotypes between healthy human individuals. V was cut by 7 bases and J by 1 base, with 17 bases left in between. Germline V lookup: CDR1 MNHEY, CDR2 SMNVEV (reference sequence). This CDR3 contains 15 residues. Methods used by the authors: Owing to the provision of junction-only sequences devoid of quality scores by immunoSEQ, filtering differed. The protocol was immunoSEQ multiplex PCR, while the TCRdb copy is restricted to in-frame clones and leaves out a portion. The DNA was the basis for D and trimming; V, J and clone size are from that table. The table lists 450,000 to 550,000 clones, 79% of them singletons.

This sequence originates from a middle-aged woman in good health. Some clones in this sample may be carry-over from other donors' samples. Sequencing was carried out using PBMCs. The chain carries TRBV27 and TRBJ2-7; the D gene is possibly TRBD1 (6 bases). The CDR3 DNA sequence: TGTGCCAGCACCCTAAAGACAGGAGCTTCCTACGAGCAGTACTTC. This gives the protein CASTLKTGASYEQYF.